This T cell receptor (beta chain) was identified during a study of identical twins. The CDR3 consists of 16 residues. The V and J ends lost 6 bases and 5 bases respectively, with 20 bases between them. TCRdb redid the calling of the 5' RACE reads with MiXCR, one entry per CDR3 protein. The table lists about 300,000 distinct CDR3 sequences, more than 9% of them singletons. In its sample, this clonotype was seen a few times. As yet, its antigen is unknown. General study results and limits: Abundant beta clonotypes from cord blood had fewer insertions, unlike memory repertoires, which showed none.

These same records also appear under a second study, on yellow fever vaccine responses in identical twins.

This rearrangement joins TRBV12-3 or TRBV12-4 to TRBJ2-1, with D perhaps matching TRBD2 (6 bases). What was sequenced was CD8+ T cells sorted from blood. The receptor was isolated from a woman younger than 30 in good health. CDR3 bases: TGTGCCAGCAGCTTGTACCTCGCGGGACCCCACAATGAGCAGTTCTTC. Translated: CASSLYLAGPHNEQFF.